A selection of T cell receptor beta chains follows, all from one sample in a study of T cell responses to AZD1222 COVID-19 vaccine. Assay: immunoSEQ multiplex PCR; the TCRdb copy retains only in-frame clones and omits some. The sample carries around 160,000 clones, roughly 92% recorded once. Sequencing was performed on peripheral blood, taken on day 0 of AZD1222 vaccination. Receptors were obtained from an adult in good health. Each CDR3 is given with its conserved first and last residue. Fields, in order: CDR3 DNA, CDR3 protein, D gene, J gene, CDR3 length, clone size, V gene. The D gene is left open where the match is weak. Clone sizes are given selectively: once, few, many, or a class where the clone is expanded.

TGTGCCATCAGGAGGACAGGGGCCTACGAGCAGTACTTC | CAIRRTGAYEQYF | TRBD1 | TRBJ2-7 | 13 | once | TRBV10-3
TGTGCCTGGAGTAGGGACAGGTCACCTTCGGGGGAAAAACTGTTTTTT | CAWSRDRSPSGEKLFF | TRBD1 | TRBJ1-4 | 16 | - | TRBV30
TGTGCCACCAGTTCGGAGGGGTCTAACTATGGCTACACCTTC | CATSSEGSNYGYTF | - | TRBJ1-2 | 14 | - | TRBV24-1
TGTGCCAGCAGTCTTACAGGGAGGAGCCAGCCCCAGCATTTT | CASSLTGRSQPQHF | - | TRBJ1-5 | 14 | - | TRBV28
TGCGCCAGCAGCCAAGAAGATCCAAACTCTGGAAACACCATATATTTT | CASSQEDPNSGNTIYF | - | TRBJ1-3 | 16 | - | TRBV4-1
TGTGCCAGTAGCCCCTCGAGGGGGCACAATGAGCAGTTCTTC | CASSPSRGHNEQFF | TRBD1 | TRBJ2-1 | 14 | - | TRBV19
TGTGCCACCAGCAGAAGAACGACAGGAGATGGCTACACCTTC | CATSRRTTGDGYTF | - | TRBJ1-2 | 14 | - | TRBV15
TGTGCCAGCAGACCCACATGGGGCTCTGGAAACACCATATATTTT | CASRPTWGSGNTIYF | - | TRBJ1-3 | 15 | - | TRBV7-2
TGCGCCAGCAGCTTTCTGAGGGGGAGTGTGGATGGCTACACCTTC | CASSFLRGSVDGYTF | - | TRBJ1-2 | 15 | - | TRBV5-1
TGTGCCAGCAGTTGGGGTCCTCGCTACGAGCAGTACTTC | CASSWGPRYEQYF | - | TRBJ2-7 | 13 | once | TRBV28
TGCGCCAGCAGCTGGGAGGACAGCCTGAACACTGAAGCTTTCTTT | CASSWEDSLNTEAFF | - | TRBJ1-1 | 15 | - | TRBV5-1
TGTGCCAGCAGCTTAACAGGGGGGTCCCTCTCCTACGAGCAGTACTTC | CASSLTGGSLSYEQYF | TRBD1 | TRBJ2-7 | 16 | - | TRBV5-6
TGTGCCAGCAGCCTTAGGGAATACTCTGGGGCCAACGTCCTGACTTTC | CASSLREYSGANVLTF | - | TRBJ2-6 | 16 | - | TRBV21-1
TGTGCCAGCAGCCGCGAGCGGGAGCCCTACAATGAGCAGTTCTTC | CASSREREPYNEQFF | TRBD2 | TRBJ2-1 | 15 | - | TRBV4-2
TGTGCCAGCACCTCACCTCAGGGTTTCGATGGCTACACCTTC | CASTSPQGFDGYTF | - | TRBJ1-2 | 14 | - | TRBV18
TGCAGAACGAGAGCCTCGGGGTGGCATACGCAGTATTTT | CRTRASGWHTQYF | - | TRBJ2-3 | 13 | - | TRBV29-1
TGTGCCAGCAGCCAAGATTTATACTCCCCATGGACCTTC | CASSQDLYSPWTF | - | TRBJ1-2 | 13 | - | TRBV14
TGTGCCAGCAGGATGTGGACTAGCCAGAACAATGAGCAGTTCTTC | CASRMWTSQNNEQFF | TRBD2 | TRBJ2-1 | 15 | once | TRBV27
TGTGCCAGCAGCCCGGGGTTCCTCGGGGCCAACGTCCTGACTTTC | CASSPGFLGANVLTF | - | TRBJ2-6 | 15 | - | TRBV7-9